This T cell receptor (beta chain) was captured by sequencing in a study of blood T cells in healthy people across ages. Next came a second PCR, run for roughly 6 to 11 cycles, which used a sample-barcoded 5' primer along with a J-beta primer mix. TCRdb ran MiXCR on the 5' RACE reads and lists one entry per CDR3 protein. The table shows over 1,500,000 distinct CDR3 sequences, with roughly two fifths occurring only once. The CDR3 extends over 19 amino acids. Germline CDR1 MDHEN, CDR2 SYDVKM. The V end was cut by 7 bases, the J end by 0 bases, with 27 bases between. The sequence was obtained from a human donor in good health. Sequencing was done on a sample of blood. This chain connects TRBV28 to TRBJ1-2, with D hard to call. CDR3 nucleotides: TGTGCCAGCACCCTCCCCGTGGACTCTCACCAGATTCCTAACTATGGCTACACCTTC. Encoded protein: CASTLPVDSHQIPNYGYTF.